The sequence of this TCR beta chain was determined in a study of CD8 T cells in ankylosing spondylitis. Germline V gene sequence: CDR1 DFQATT, CDR2 SNEGSKA (reference sequence). V was pared by 7 bases and J by 1 base, with 4 bases of the junction left unmatched. The CDR3 covers 13 residues. Via MiXCR, TCRdb re-called the 5' RACE reads, giving one row per CDR3 protein. Of hundreds of thousands of distinct CDR3 sequences in the sample, over 15% were seen once. This clonotype occurred a few times. The material sequenced was blood, either unsorted or a sorted T cell fraction (not recorded which). This TCR was sampled from a male donor with ankylosing spondylitis or in good health (not recorded which). This chain links TRBV20-1 with TRBJ2-3; 8 bases line up with TRBD1. CDR3 protein: CSVIQGGTDTQYF. CDR3 coding DNA: TGCAGTGTTATACAGGGGGGCACAGATACGCAGTATTTT.